Here is one T cell receptor beta chain with its context. Antigen unknown. The sample comes from a study of cytomegalovirus exposure and HLA in healthy donors. The PCR used 60 Vbeta and 13 Jbeta primers. Profiled with immunoSEQ multiplex PCR; TCRdb holds only in-frame clones, not every one. The sample lists around 94,000 clones; around three quarters were seen once. This CDR3 comprises 9 residues. Per the germline V gene, CDR1 is SGHNT and CDR2 is YYREEE (reference sequence). The germline V and J ends were trimmed by 6 bases and 10 bases, with 5 bases remaining between them. Study-level findings and limits: Analysis was carried out at a later point, and it linked a missense DCLRE1C variant to TCR beta V- and J-gene trimming.

The TCR comes from a woman aged 40 to 50 in good health and CMV-seropositive. The chain links TRBV5-4 to TRBJ2-1; D ambiguous. The source material was PBMCs. This CDR3 reads CASTREQFF. As DNA, the CDR3 is TGTGCCAGCACCCGGGAGCAGTTCTTC.